This TCR beta chain was found in a study of T cells in Graves' hyperthyroidism and ophthalmopathy. This clonotype has a count of ten or more. Amplified TCR beta CDR3 regions derived from RNA transcripts. An initial round of RT-PCR targeting the TCR CDR3 relied on the HTBI primer set. TCRdb processed the multiplex PCR reads anew with MiXCR; each CDR3 protein has one entry. The table includes about 610,000 distinct CDR3 sequences, about half detected once. V was clipped by 1 base and J by 4 bases, with 20 bases between them. The CDR3 has 16 residues. Germline-derived CDR1 and CDR2 are DFQATT and SNEGSKA (reference sequence).

Sequencing was carried out using peripheral blood or thyroid tissue (not recorded which). This TCR was sampled from a woman aged 18-29 years with Graves' hyperthyroidism. V gene TRBV20-1 combines with J gene TRBJ2-7, with D unresolved. The CDR3 DNA follows: TGCAGTGCTAGAGTTCTATTTCCTCTCTTAAAGTACGAGCAGTACTTC. Translated: CSARVLFPLLKYEQYF.